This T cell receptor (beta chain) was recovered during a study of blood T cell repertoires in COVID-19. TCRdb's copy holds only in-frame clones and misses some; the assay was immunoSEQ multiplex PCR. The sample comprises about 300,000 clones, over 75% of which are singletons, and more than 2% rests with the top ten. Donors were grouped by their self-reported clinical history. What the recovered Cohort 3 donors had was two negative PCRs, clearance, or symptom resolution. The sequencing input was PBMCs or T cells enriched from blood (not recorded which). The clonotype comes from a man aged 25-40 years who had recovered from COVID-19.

CDR3 protein: CASSDRVLNTEAFF. In DNA, the CDR3 is TGTGCCAGCAGCGACAGGGTATTGAACACTGAAGCTTTCTTT. The rearrangement joins TRBV25-1 to TRBJ1-1; 7 bases match TRBD1. In germline, CDR1 is MGHDK, CDR2 SYGVNS. This CDR3 has 14 amino acids. Trimming removed 6 bases from V and 0 bases from J; junction bases left unmatched: 4.